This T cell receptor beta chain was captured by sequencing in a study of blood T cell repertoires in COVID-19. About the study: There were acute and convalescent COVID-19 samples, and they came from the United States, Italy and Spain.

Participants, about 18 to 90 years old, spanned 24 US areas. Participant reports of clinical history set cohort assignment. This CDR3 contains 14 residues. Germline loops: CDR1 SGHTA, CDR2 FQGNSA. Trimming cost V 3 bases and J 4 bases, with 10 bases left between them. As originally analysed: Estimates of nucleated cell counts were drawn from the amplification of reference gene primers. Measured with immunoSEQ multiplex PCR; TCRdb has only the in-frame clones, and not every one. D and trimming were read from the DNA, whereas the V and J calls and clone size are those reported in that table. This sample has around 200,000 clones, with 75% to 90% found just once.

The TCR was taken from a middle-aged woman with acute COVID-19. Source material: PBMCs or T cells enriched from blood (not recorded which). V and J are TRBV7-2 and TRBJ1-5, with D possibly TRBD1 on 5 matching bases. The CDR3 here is CASSLGTGNQPQHF. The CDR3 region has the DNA TGTGCCAGCAGCTTGGGTACAGGTAATCAGCCCCAGCATTTT.